The clone carrying this T cell receptor (beta chain) was counted a few times. Its antigen is undetermined. Each CDR3 protein gets one entry after TCRdb re-called the 5' RACE reads with MiXCR. Among some 500,000 distinct CDR3 sequences listed, 9.6% were seen once. This specimen belongs to a study of identical twins. Study-wide results and limits: There was an excess of low generation probability in the out-of-frame alpha sequences that twins shared. Findings depended on cross-sectional statistics rather than tracking the same donors. Within cord blood, abundant beta clonotypes carried fewer insertions, but memory repertoires showed no such trend. Part of the zero-insertion signal could reflect confounding by invariant MAIT and iNKT cells.

V was cut by 7 bases and J by 12 bases, with 16 bases left in between. The V gene's germline CDR1 is MDHEN and CDR2 SYDVKM. The CDR3 has 12 residues. The sample was also linked to a second study, of yellow fever vaccine responses in identical twins.

The sequencing sample was made of PBMCs. This TCR was sampled from a woman aged 18-29 years in good health. The chain has TRBV28 and TRBJ2-1; D not resolved. CDR3 DNA sequence: TGTGCCAGCAACCTTCCCCTCGGCGGGCAGTTCTTC. Translating it yields CASNLPLGGQFF.